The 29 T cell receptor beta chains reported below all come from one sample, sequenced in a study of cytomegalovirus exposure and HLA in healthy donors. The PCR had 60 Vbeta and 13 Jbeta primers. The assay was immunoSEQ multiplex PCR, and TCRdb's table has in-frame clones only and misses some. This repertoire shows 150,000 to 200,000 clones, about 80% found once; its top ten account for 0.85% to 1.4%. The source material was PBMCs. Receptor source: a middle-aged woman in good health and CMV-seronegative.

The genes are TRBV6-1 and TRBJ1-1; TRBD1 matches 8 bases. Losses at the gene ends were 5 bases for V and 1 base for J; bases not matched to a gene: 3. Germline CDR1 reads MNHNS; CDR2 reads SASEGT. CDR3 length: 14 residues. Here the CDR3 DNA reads TGTGCCAGCAGTCCCGGGACAGGGAACACTGAAGCTTTCTTT. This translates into CASSPGTGNTEAFF.

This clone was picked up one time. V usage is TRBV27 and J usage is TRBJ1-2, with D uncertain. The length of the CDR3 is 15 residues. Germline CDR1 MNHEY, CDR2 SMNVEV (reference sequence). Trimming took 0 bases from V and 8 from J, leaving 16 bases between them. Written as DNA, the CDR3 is TGTGCCAGCAGTTTATCCCCTGTGGTTAGAGGGGGCTACACCTTC. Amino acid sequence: CASSLSPVVRGGYTF.

CDR3 amino acids: CAWRLAGTNEQFF. As DNA, the CDR3 is TGTGCCTGGAGACTAGCGGGCACCAATGAGCAGTTCTTC. J is TRBJ2-1 and V is TRBV30, with 9 bases fitting TRBD2. The germline V gene encodes CDR1 GTSNPN and CDR2 SVGIG (reference sequence). CDR3 length: 13 residues. Unmatched junction bases numbered 3, after V lost 3 bases and J lost 6 bases.

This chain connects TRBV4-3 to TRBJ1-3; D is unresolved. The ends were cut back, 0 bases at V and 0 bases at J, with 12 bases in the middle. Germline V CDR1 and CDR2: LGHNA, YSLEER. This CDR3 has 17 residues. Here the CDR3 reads CASSQEESAVSGNTIYF. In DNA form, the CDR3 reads TGCGCCAGCAGCCAAGAGGAGTCGGCAGTCTCTGGAAACACCATATATTTT.

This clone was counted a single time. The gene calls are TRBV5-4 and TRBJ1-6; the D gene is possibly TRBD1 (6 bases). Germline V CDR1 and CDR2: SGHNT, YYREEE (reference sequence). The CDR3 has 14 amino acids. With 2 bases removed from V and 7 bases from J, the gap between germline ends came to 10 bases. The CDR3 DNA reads TGTGCCAGCAGCTTAGACAGGACCAATTCACCCCTCCACTTT. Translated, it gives CASSLDRTNSPLHF.

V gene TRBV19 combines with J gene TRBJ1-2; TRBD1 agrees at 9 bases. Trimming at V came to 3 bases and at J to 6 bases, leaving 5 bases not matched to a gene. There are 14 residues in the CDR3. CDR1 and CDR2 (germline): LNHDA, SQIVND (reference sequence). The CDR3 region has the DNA TGTGCCAGTAGTATCTTGGGACAGGGTGATGGCTACACCTTC. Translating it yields CASSILGQGDGYTF. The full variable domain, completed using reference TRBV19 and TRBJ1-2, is DGGITQSPKYLFRKEGQNVTLSCEQNLNHDAMYWYRQDPGQGLRLIYYSQIVNDFQKGDIAEGYSVSREKKESFPLTVTSAQKNPTAFYLCASSILGQGDGYTFGSGTRLTVV.

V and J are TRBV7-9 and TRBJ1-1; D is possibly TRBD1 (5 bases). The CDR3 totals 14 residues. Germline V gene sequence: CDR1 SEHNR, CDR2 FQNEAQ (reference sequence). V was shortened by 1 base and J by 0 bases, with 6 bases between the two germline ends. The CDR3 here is CASSLGQLNTEAFF. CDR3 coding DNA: TGTGCCAGCAGCTTAGGACAGCTGAACACTGAAGCTTTCTTT.

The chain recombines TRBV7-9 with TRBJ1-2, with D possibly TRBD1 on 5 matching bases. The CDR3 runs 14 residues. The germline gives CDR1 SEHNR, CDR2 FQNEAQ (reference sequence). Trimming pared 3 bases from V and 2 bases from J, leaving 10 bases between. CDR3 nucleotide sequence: TGTGCCAGCAGCTTGGGGGGTCGAAACTATGGCTACACCTTC. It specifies CASSLGGRNYGYTF.

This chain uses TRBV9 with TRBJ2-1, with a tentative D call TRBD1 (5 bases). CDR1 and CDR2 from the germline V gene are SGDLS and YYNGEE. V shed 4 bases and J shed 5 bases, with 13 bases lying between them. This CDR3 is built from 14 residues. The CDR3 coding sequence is TGTGCCAGCAGCCTTCGACAGAAGAACAATGAGCAGTTCTTC. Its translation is CASSLRQKNNEQFF.

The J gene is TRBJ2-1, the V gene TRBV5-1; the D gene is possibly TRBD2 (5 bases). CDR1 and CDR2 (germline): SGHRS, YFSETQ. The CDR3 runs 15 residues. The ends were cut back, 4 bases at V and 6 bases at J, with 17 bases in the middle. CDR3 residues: CASSPTLGSSNEQFF. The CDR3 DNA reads TGCGCCAGCAGCCCCACTTTAGGGAGCTCCAATGAGCAGTTCTTC.

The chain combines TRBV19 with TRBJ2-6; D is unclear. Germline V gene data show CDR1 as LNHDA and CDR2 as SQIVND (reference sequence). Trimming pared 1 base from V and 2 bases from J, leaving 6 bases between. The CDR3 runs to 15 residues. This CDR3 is CASSIVDTGANVLTF. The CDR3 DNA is TGTGCCAGTAGTATAGTAGATACTGGGGCCAACGTCCTGACTTTC.

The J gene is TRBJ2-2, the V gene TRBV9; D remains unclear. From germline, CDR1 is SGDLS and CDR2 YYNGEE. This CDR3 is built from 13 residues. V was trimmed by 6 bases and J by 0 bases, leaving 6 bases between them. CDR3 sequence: CASNTPNTGELFF. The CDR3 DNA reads TGTGCCAGCAATACACCGAACACCGGGGAGCTGTTTTTT. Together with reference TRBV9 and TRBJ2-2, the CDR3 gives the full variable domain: DSGVTQTPKHLITATGQRVTLRCSPRSGDLSVYWYQQSLDQGLQFLIQYYNGEERAKGNILERFSAQQFPDLHSELNLSSLELGDSALYFCASNTPNTGELFFGEGSRLTVL.

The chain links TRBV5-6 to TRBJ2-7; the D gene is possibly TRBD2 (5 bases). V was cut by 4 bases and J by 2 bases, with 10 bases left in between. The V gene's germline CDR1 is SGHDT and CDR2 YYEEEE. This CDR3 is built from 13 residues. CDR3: CASSTSLAYEQYF. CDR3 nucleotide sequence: TGTGCCAGCAGCACTAGTCTGGCCTACGAGCAGTACTTC.

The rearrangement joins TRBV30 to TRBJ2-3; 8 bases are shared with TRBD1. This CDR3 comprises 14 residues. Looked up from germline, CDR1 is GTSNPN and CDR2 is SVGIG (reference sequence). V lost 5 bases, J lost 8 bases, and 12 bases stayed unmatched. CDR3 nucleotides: TGTGCCTGGTCAGGGGGCAATCATGAGGGTACGCAGTATTTT. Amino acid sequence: CAWSGGNHEGTQYF.

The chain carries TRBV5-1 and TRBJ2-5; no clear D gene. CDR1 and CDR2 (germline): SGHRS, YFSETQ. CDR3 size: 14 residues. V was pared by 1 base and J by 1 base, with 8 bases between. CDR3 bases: TGCGCCAGCAGCTTGTGGGCCGGCCAAGAGACCCAGTACTTC. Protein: CASSLWAGQETQYF.

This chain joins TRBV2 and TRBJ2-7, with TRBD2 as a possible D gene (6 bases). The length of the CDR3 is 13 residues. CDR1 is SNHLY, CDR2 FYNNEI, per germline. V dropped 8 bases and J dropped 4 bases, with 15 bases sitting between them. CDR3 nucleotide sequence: TGTGCCAGCCTTAGCGGATCTCCTTACGAGCAGTACTTC. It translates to CASLSGSPYEQYF.

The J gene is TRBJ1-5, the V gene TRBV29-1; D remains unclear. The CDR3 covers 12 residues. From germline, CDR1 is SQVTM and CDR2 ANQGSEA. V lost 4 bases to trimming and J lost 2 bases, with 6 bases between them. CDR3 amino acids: CSVGSRNQPQHF. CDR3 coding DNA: TGCAGCGTTGGTAGCCGCAATCAGCCCCAGCATTTT. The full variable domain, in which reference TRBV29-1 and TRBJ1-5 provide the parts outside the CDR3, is SAVISQKPSRDICQRGTSLTIQCQVDSQVTMMFWYRQQPGQSLTLIATANQGSEATYESGFVIDKFPISRPNLTFSTLTVSNMSPEDSSIYLCSVGSRNQPQHFGDGTRLSIL.

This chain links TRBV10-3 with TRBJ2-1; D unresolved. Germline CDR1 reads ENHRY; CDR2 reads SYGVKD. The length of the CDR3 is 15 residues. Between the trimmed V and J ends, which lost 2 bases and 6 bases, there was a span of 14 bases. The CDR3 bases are TGTGCCATCAGTGAGACAGCTCCTTTAGGCAATGAGCAGTTCTTC. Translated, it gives CAISETAPLGNEQFF.

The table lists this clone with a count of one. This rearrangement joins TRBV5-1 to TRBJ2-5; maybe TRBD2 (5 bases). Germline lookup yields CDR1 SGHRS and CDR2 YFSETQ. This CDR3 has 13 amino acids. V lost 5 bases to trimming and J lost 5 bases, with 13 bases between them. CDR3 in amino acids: CASSLSGFETQYF. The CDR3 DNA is TGCGCCAGCAGTTTGAGCGGATTTGAGACCCAGTACTTC.

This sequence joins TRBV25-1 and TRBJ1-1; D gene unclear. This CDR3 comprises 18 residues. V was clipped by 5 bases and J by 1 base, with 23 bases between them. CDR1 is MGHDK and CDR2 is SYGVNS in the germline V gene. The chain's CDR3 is CASSPALGGSASNTEAFF. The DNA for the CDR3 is TGTGCCAGCAGTCCCGCCCTGGGAGGGTCAGCGTCGAACACTGAAGCTTTCTTT.

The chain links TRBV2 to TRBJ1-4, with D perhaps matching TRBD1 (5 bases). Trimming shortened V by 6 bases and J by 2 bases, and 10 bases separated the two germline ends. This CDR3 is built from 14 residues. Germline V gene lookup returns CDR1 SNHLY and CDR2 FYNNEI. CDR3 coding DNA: TGTGCCAGCAGGGGGGGGGACACTAATGAAAAACTGTTTTTT. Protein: CASRGGDTNEKLFF.

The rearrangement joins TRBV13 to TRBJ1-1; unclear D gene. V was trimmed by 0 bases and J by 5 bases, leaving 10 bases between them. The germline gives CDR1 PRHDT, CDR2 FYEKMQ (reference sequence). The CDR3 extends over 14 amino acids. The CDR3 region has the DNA TGTGCCAGCAGCTTAGGATCCGGGTTAACTGAAGCTTTCTTT. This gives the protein CASSLGSGLTEAFF.

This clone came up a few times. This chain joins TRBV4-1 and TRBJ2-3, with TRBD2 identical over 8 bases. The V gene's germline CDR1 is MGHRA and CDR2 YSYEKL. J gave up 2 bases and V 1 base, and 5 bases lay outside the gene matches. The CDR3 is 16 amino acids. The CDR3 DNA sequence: TGCGCCAGCAGCCAAGGACTAGCGTATATCACAGATACGCAGTATTTT. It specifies CASSQGLAYITDTQYF.

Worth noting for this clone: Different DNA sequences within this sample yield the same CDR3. CDR3 coding DNA: TGCGCCAGCAGCTTACAGACAGATAACTATGGCTACACCTTC. Protein sequence: CASSLQTDNYGYTF. The chain joins TRBV5-1 to TRBJ1-2; D possibly corresponds to TRBD1 (5 bases). CDR1 and CDR2 from the germline V gene are SGHRS and YFSETQ. The CDR3 totals 14 residues. V lost 2 bases, J lost 1 base, and 9 bases lay in between.

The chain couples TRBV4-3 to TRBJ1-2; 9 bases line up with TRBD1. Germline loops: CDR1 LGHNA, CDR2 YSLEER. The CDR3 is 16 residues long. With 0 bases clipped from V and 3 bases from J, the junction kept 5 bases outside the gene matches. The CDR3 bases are TGCGCCAGCAGCCAAGATCTCACAGGGGGCGACTATGGCTACACCTTC. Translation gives CASSQDLTGGDYGYTF.

The CDR3 region is CASRTGTSAEQFF. CDR3 sequence (DNA): TGTGCCAGCAGGACCGGGACTAGCGCCGAGCAGTTCTTC. The genes are TRBV7-3 and TRBJ2-1; 10 bases agree with TRBD2. After removal of 6 bases from V and 10 bases from J, the junction contained 6 bases not matched to a gene. CDR3 length: 13 amino acids. CDR1 is SGHTA and CDR2 is FQGTGA in the germline V gene.

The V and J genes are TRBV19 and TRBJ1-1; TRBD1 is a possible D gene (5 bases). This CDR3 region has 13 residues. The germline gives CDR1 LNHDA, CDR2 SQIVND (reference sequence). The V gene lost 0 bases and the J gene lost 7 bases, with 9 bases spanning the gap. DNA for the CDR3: TGTGCCAGTAGTATAGACAGGGTTGGTGAAGCTTTCTTT. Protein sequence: CASSIDRVGEAFF.

CDR3 DNA sequence: TGTGCCTGGAGTGGACCGGGACAATTAAATTCACCCCTCCACTTT. Amino acids: CAWSGPGQLNSPLHF. The V and J genes are TRBV30 and TRBJ1-6; D perhaps matches TRBD1 (6 bases). The CDR3 runs 15 residues. Germline V gene data show CDR1 as GTSNPN and CDR2 as SVGIG (reference sequence). Trimming shortened V by 1 base and J by 7 bases, and 14 bases separated the two germline ends.

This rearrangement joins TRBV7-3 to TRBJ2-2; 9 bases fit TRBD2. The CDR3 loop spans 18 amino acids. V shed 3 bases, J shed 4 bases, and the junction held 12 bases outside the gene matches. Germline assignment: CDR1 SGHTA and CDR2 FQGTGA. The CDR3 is CASSLGGRAWSGTGELFF. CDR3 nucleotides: TGTGCCAGCAGCTTGGGCGGGAGGGCCTGGAGCGGCACCGGGGAGCTGTTTTTT.